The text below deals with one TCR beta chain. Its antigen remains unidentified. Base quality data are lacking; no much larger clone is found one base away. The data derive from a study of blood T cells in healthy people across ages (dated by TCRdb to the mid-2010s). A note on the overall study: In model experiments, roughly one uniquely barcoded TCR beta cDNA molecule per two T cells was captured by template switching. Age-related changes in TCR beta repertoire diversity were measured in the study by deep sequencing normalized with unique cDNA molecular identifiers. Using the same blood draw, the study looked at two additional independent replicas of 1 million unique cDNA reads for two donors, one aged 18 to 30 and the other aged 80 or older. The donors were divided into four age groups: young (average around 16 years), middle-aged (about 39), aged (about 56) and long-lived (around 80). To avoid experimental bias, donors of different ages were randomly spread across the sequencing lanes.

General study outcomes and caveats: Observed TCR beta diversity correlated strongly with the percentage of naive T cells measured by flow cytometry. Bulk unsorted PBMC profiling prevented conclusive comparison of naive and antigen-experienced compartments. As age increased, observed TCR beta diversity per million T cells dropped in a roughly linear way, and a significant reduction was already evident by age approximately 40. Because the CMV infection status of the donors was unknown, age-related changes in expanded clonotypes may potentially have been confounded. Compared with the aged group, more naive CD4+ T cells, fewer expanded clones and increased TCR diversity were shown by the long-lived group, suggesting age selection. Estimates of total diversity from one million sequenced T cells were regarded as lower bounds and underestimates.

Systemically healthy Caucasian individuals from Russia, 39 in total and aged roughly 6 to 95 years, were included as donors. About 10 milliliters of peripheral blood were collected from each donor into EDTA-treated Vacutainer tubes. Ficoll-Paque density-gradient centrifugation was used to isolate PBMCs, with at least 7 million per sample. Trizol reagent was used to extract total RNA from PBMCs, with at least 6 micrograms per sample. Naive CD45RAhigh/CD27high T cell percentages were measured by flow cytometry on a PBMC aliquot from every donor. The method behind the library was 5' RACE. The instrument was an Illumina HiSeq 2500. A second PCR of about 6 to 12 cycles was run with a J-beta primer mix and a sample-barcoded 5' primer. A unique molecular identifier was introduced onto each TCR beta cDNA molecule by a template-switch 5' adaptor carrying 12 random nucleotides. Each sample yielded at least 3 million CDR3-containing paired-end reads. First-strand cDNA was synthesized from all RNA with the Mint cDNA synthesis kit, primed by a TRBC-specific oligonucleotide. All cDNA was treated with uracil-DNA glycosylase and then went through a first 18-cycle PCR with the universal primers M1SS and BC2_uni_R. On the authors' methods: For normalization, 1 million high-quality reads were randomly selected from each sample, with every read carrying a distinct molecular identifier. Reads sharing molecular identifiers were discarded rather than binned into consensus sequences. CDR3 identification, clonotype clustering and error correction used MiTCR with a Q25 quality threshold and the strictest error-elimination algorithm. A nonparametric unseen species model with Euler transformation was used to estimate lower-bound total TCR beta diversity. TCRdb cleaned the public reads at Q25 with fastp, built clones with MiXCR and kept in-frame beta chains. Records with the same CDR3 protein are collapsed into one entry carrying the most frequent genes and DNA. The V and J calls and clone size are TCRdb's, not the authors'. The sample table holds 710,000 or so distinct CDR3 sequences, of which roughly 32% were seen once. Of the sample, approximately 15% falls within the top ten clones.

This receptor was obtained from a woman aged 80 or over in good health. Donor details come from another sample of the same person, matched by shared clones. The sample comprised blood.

The CDR3 reads as follows: CASSQEVGSYNSPLHF. The nucleotides are TGTGCCAGCAGCCAAGAGGTGGGCTCCTATAATTCACCCCTCCACTTT. Recombination joined TRBV3-1 with TRBJ1-6, with no confidently assigned D gene. Spanning cysteine to phenylalanine, the CDR3 consists of 16 amino acids. This entry keeps only the CDR3 DNA: 48 bases, framed from base 1. CDR1 LGHDT and CDR2 YNNKEL were looked up in the germline V gene (reference sequence). Trimming removed 0 bases from V and 0 bases from J, leaving 6 bases between the germline ends. With the rest looked up from the reference TRBV3-1 and TRBJ1-6 genes rather than sequenced, the full variable domain is DTAVSQTPKYLVTQMGNDKSIKCEQNLGHDTMYWYKQDSKKFLKIMFSYNNKELIINETVPNRFSPKSPDKAHLNLHINSLELGDSAVYFCASSQEVGSYNSPLHFGNGTRLTVT.